This T cell receptor (beta chain) was sequenced in a study of blood T cell repertoires in COVID-19. Study details: The United States, Italy and Spain were the sources of the acute and convalescent COVID-19 samples. Sources were T cells, B-cell-depleted T cells, or PBMCs; the material itself was cDNA or gDNA.

V lost 7 bases to trimming and J lost 3 bases; unmatched junction nucleotides: 3. Germline V gene data show CDR1 as SEHNR and CDR2 as FQNEAQ (reference sequence). The CDR3 covers 14 residues. This table comes from immunoSEQ multiplex PCR, and its TCRdb copy is limited to in-frame clones, with some not included. The data contain 150,000 to 200,000 clones, approximately 86% of them singletons. This study enrolled people aged roughly 18 to 89 from approximately 24 US geographic areas. Cohort allocation depended upon clinical history that participants reported. This clonotype was obtained from a woman aged 55-69 years with acute COVID-19. The sequenced material came from PBMCs or T cells enriched from blood (not recorded which). The chain couples TRBV7-9 to TRBJ2-1, with 10 bases matching TRBD2. CDR3 DNA: TGTGCCAGCACCGGACTAGCGGTCTACAATGAGCAGTTCTTC. Translation gives CASTGLAVYNEQFF.